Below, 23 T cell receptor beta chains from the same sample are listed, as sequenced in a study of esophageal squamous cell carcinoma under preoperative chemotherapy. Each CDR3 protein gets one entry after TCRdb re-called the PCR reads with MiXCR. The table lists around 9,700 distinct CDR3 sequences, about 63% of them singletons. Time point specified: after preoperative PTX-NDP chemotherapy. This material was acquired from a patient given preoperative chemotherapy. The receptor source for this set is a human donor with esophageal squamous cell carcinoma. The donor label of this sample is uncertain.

The CDR3 spells CASSEYGGYSNYGYTF. CDR3 DNA sequence: TGTGCCAGCAGTGAATATGGGGGGTATTCTAACTATGGCTACACCTTC. The chain recombines TRBV6-1 with TRBJ1-2, with D maybe TRBD1 (5 bases). V was shortened by 2 bases and J by 0 bases, with 13 bases between the two germline ends. The CDR3 covers 16 residues. In germline, CDR1 is MNHNS, CDR2 SASEGT.

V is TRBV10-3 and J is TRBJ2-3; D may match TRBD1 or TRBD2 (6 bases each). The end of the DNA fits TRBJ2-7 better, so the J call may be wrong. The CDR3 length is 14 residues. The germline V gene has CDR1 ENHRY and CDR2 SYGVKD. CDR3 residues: CAGKGGDDKETQYF. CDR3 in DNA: TGTGCGGGCAAGGGGGGCGATGACAAAGAGACGCAGTACTTC.

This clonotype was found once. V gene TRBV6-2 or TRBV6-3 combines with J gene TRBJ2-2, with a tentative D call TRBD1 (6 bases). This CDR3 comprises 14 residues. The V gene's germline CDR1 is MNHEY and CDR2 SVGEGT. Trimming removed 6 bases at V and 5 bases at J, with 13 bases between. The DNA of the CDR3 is TGTGCCAGCAGCCACTTCGGGACAACCGGGGAGCTGTTTTTT. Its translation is CASSHFGTTGELFF.

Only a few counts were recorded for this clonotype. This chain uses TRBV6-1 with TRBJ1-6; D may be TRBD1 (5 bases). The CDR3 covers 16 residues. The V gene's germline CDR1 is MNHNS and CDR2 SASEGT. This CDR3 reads CAGGEASNEDNSPLHF. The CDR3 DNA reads TGTGCTGGGGGGGAAGCTTCTAATGAGGATAATTCACCCCTCCACTTT.

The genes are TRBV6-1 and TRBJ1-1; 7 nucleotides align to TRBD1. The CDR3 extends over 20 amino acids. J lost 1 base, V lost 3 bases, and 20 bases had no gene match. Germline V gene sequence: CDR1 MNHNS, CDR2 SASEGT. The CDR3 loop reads CASSDPITGTATRPNTEAFF. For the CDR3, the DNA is TGTGCCAGCAGTGACCCCATAACCGGGACAGCTACTCGGCCGAACACTGAAGCTTTCTTT.

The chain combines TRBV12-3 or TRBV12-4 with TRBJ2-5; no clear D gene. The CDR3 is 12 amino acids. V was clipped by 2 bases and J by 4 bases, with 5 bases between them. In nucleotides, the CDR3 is TGTGCCAGCAGTTTATTCGGAGAGACCCAGTACTTC. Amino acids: CASSLFGETQYF.

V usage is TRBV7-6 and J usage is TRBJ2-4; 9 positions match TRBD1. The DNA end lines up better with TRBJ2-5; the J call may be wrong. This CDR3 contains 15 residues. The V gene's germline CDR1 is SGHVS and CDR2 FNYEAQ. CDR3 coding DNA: TGTGCCAGCAGCCCGGACAGGGGTATGGGGGAGACCCAGTACTTC. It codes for CASSPDRGMGETQYF.

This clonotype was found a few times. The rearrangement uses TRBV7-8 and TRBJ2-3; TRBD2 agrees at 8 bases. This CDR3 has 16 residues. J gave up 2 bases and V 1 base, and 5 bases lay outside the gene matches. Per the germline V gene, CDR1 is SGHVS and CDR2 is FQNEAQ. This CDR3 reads CASSLGGAGATDTQYF. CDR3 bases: TGTGCCAGCAGCTTAGGGGGAGCGGGAGCCACAGATACGCAGTATTTT.

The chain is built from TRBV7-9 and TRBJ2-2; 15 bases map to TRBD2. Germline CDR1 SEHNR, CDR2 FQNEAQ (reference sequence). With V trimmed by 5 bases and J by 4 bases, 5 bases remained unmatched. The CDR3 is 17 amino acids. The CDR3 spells CASSNGLAGGFTGELFF. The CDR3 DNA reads TGTGCCAGCAGCAATGGACTAGCGGGAGGGTTCACCGGGGAGCTGTTTTTT.

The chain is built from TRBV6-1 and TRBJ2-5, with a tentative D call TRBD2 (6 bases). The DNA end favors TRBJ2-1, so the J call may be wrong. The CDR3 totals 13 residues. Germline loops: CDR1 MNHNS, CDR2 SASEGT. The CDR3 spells CASALAIEKTQFF. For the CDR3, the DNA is TGTGCCAGCGCGCTAGCGATTGAAAAGACCCAGTTCTTC.

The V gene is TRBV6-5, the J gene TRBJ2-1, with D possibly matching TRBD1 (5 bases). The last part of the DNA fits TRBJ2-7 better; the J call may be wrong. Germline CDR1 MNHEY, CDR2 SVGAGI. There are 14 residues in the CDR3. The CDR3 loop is CASSYSRQLYEQYF. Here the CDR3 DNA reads TGTGCCAGCAGTTACTCGAGACAGTTGTACGAGCAGTACTTC.

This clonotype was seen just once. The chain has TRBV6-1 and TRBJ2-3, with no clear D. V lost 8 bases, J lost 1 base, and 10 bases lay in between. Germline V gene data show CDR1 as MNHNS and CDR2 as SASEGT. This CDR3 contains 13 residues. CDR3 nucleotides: TGTGCCAGCCTTCTTGCTGGCACAGATACGCAGTATTTT. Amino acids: CASLLAGTDTQYF.

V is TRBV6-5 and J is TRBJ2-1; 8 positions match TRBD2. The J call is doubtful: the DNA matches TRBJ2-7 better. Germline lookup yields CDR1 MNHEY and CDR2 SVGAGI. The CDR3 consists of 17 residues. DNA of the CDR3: TGTGCCAGCAGTTACTCGACCCCGGGCCGGGGGGGCTACGAGCAGTACTTC. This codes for CASSYSTPGRGGYEQYF.

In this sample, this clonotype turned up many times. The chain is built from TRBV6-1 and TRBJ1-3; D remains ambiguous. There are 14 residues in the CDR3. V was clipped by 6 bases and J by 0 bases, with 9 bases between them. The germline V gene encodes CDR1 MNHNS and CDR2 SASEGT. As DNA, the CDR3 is TGTGCCAGCAGGGACGTGGGCTCTGGAAACACCATATATTTT. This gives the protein CASRDVGSGNTIYF.

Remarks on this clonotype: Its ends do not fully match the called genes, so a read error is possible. The CDR3 nucleotides are TGTGCCAGCAGTTACTCGACCGGGGAGCAGTTTTTC. Translated: CASSYSTGEQFF. The gene calls are TRBV6-5 and TRBJ2-2; D perhaps matches TRBD2 (5 bases). The CDR3 sequence is 12 residues long. From germline, CDR1 is MNHEY and CDR2 SVGAGI.

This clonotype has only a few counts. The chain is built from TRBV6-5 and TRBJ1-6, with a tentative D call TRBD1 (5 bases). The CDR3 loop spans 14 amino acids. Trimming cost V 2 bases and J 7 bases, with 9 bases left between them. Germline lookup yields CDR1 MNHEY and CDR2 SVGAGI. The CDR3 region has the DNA TGTGCCAGCAGTTACGGAGGGGTAAATTCACCCCTCCACTTT. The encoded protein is CASSYGGVNSPLHF.

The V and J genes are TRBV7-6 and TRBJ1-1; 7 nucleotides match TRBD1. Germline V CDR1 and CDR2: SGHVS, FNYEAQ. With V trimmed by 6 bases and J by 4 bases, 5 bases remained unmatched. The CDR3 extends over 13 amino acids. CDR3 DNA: TGTGCCAGCAGGCCAGGGGGGGGCACTGAAGCTTTCTTT. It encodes CASRPGGGTEAFF.

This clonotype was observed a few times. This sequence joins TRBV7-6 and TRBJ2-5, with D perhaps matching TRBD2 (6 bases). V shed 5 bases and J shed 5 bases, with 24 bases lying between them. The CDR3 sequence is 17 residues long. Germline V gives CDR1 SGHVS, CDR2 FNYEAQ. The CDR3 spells CASSPPFGRGEGETQYF. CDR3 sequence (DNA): TGTGCCAGCAGCCCCCCTTTCGGGCGGGGCGAGGGGGAGACCCAGTACTTC.

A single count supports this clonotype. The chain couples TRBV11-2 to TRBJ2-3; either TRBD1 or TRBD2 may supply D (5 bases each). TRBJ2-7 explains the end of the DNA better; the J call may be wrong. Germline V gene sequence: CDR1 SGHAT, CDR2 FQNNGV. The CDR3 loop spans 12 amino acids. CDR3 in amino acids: CASSFLGTEQYF. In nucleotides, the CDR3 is TGTGCCAGCAGCTTCCTAGGGACCGAGCAGTACTTC.

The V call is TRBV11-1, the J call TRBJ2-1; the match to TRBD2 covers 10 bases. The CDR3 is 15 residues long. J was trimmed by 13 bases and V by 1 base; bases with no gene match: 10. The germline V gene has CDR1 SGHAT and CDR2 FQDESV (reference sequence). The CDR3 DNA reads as TGTGCCAGCAGCTTAGGGCTAGCGGGAGAAGAGACCCAGTTCTTC. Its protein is CASSLGLAGEETQFF.

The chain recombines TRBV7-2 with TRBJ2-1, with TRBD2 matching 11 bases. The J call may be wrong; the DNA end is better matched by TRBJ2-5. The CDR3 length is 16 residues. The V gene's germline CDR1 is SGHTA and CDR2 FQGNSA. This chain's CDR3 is CASSLTSGSFRETQYF. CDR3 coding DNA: TGTGCCAGCAGCCTAACTAGCGGGAGTTTTCGGGAGACCCAGTACTTC.

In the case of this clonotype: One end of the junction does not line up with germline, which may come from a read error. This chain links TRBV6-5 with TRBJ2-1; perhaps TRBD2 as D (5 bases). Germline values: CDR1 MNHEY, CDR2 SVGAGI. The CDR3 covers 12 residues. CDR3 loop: CASSYNSGEQFF. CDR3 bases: TGTGCCAGCAGTTACAACAGCGGTGAGCAGTTTTTC.

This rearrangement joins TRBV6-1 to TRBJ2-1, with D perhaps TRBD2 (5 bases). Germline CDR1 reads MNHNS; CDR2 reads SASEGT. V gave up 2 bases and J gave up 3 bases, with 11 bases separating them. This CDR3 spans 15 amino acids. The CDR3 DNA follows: TGTGCCAGCAGTGAACGTCTAGCAGACTACAATGAGCAGTTCTTC. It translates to CASSERLADYNEQFF.